The rows below give T cell receptor beta chains drawn from one sample of a study of blood T cell repertoires in COVID-19. Only in-frame clones appear in the TCRdb table, and some are missing; sequencing was by immunoSEQ multiplex PCR. The profile shows roughly 150,000 clones, over 80% of them singletons. The sequenced sample consisted of peripheral blood. The receptors shown here come from a woman of 80 years or more with active or convalescent COVID-19. The CDR3 runs from the conserved cysteine through the conserved F or W. A D gene is named only where the DNA matches it firmly. Size values are once, few and many counts, or a class for expanded clones, and some rows have none.

v_gene,d_gene,abundance,j_gene,len,CDR3aa,CDR3nt
TRBV7-9,NA,NA,TRBJ2-2,14,CASSFELTTGELFF,TGTGCCAGCAGCTTTGAACTCACTACCGGGGAGCTGTTTTTT
TRBV9,TRBD2,once,TRBJ2-7,15,CASSPRLAGKYEQYF,TGTGCCAGCAGCCCCCGACTAGCGGGGAAATACGAGCAGTACTTC
TRBV12-3/TRBV12-4,NA,NA,TRBJ2-5,13,CASSPTERETQYF,TGTGCCAGCAGTCCGACAGAGCGAGAGACCCAGTACTTC
TRBV5-6,TRBD1,NA,TRBJ1-1,12,CASSWTGGRAFF,TGTGCCAGCAGCTGGACAGGGGGTAGGGCTTTCTTT
TRBV6-5,TRBD1,NA,TRBJ1-6,14,CASTRGNGNSPLHF,TGTGCCAGCACCAGGGGGAATGGTAATTCACCCCTCCACTTT
TRBV3-1/TRBV3-2,NA,NA,TRBJ2-1,11,CASWGQNEQFF,TGTGCCAGCTGGGGGCAAAATGAGCAGTTCTTC
TRBV6-5,NA,NA,TRBJ1-6,15,CASSYETIYNSPLHF,TGTGCCAGCAGTTACGAGACAATCTATAATTCACCCCTCCACTTT
TRBV23-1,TRBD1,NA,TRBJ1-5,17,CASRTRTGTANNQPQHF,TGCGCCAGCAGAACCCGAACCGGGACAGCGAACAATCAGCCCCAGCATTTT
TRBV7-9,TRBD1,NA,TRBJ2-7,15,CASSRPGQATYEQYF,TGTGCCAGCAGTCGACCGGGACAGGCGACCTACGAGCAGTACTTC
TRBV6-1,NA,NA,TRBJ1-2,15,CASSESVPTGYGYTF,TGTGCCAGCAGTGAATCGGTCCCGACGGGGTATGGCTACACCTTC
TRBV5-1,NA,NA,TRBJ2-7,15,CASSLRPGSSYEQYF,TGCGCCAGCAGCTTGAGACCGGGGAGCTCCTACGAGCAGTACTTC
TRBV4-2,NA,NA,TRBJ1-1,15,CASSQETNAGVVAFF,TGTGCCAGCAGCCAAGAGACTAATGCGGGGGTGGTAGCTTTCTTT
TRBV5-6,NA,NA,TRBJ2-1,11,CASSQFNEQFF,TGTGCCAGCAGCCAGTTCAATGAGCAGTTCTTC
TRBV19,TRBD2,NA,TRBJ2-5,15,CASSGLRGAGETQYF,TGTGCCAGTAGTGGCTTGCGGGGGGCCGGAGAGACCCAGTACTTC
TRBV7-8,TRBD2,NA,TRBJ2-3,16,CASSSGSGGPTDTQYF,TGTGCCAGCAGCTCCGGGAGCGGGGGGCCCACAGATACGCAGTATTTT
TRBV6-5,TRBD1,NA,TRBJ2-7,15,CASSYSQTGLREQYF,TGTGCCAGCAGTTACTCTCAGACAGGGCTGCGCGAGCAGTACTTC
TRBV6-5,TRBD2,NA,TRBJ2-5,15,CASSPQRGTQETQYF,TGTGCCAGCAGTCCCCAGCGGGGGACTCAAGAGACCCAGTACTTC
TRBV29-1,TRBD1,NA,TRBJ2-7,12,CSVGDSSYEQYF,TGCAGCGTGGGGGACAGCTCCTACGAGCAGTACTTC
TRBV7-8,NA,once,TRBJ2-5,20,CASSLAGGGTRGGFQETQYF,TGTGCCAGCAGCTTAGCGGGCGGGGGGACCCGAGGGGGCTTCCAAGAGACCCAGTACTTC
TRBV5-4,TRBD1,NA,TRBJ2-7,15,CASSLVGQGSYEQYF,TGTGCCAGCAGCTTGGTAGGACAGGGTTCCTACGAGCAGTACTTC
TRBV6-5,TRBD1,NA,TRBJ1-2,13,CASSWDRASSYTF,TGTGCCAGCAGCTGGGACAGGGCTTCGAGCTACACCTTC
TRBV4-1,TRBD1,NA,TRBJ1-1,16,CASSQDSTGVNTEAFF,TGCGCCAGCAGCCAAGATTCGACAGGGGTGAACACTGAAGCTTTCTTT
TRBV18,TRBD2,NA,TRBJ2-1,15,CASSPTSGGINEQFF,TGTGCCAGCTCTCCAACTAGCGGGGGGATAAATGAGCAGTTCTTC
TRBV4-1,TRBD2,NA,TRBJ2-4,16,CASSQGTSGGAYIQYF,TGCGCCAGCAGCCAGGGGACTAGCGGGGGGGCGTACATTCAGTACTTC
TRBV19,TRBD1,NA,TRBJ2-4,12,CASRGTGPIQYF,TGTGCCAGTAGGGGGACAGGGCCCATTCAGTACTTC
TRBV27,NA,NA,TRBJ1-2,12,CASNPRVGGYTF,TGTGCCAGCAACCCACGGGTTGGGGGCTACACCTTC
TRBV19,NA,NA,TRBJ2-1,16,CASSTSRSVIYNEQFF,TGTGCCAGTAGTACCTCTAGGTCAGTTATATACAATGAGCAGTTCTTC
TRBV24-1,TRBD1,NA,TRBJ2-3,13,CATRDRELDTQYF,TGTGCCACCCGGGACAGGGAATTGGATACGCAGTATTTT
TRBV7-8,NA,NA,TRBJ1-5,14,CASSPGNNNQPQHF,TGTGCCAGCAGTCCAGGAAACAACAATCAGCCCCAGCATTTT
TRBV3-1/TRBV3-2,TRBD1,NA,TRBJ1-2,13,CASSQAGGGGYTF,TGTGCCAGCAGCCAAGCAGGGGGCGGTGGCTACACCTTC
TRBV19,TRBD2,NA,TRBJ2-5,14,CASSIGLAGETQYF,TGTGCCAGTAGTATCGGACTAGCGGGAGAGACCCAGTACTTC
TRBV20-1,NA,NA,TRBJ1-5,15,CSASEGPYSNQPQHF,TGCAGTGCTAGTGAGGGCCCCTATAGCAATCAGCCCCAGCATTTT
TRBV7-9,NA,NA,TRBJ1-2,11,CASSATGPHTF,TGTGCCAGCAGCGCTACAGGGCCCCACACCTTC
TRBV6-1,NA,NA,TRBJ1-2,15,CASSDPLQGGYGYTF,TGTGCCAGCAGTGACCCCTTACAGGGTGGCTATGGCTACACCTTC
TRBV7-9,TRBD2,NA,TRBJ2-3,16,CASTLGVAGVTDTQYF,TGTGCCAGCACCCTTGGAGTAGCGGGGGTCACAGATACGCAGTATTTT
TRBV6-5,TRBD2,NA,TRBJ2-7,14,CASRGLAGSYEQYF,TGTGCCAGCAGGGGACTAGCGGGGTCCTACGAGCAGTACTTC
TRBV4-3,TRBD1,NA,TRBJ1-4,15,CASSQGQGEYEKLFF,TGCGCCAGCAGCCAAGGACAGGGGGAATATGAAAAACTGTTTTTT
TRBV19,NA,NA,TRBJ1-2,15,CASSIDPGGNYGYTF,TGTGCCAGTAGTATAGACCCAGGAGGGAACTATGGCTACACCTTC
TRBV19,NA,once,TRBJ1-5,14,CASSNTRGNQPQHF,TGTGCCAGTAGCAACACCCGGGGCAATCAGCCCCAGCATTTT
TRBV25-1,NA,NA,TRBJ1-1,11,CASTLNTEAFF,TGTGCCAGCACTTTGAACACTGAAGCTTTCTTT
TRBV27,NA,NA,TRBJ1-1,17,CASTPGWGRSLNTEAFF,TGTGCCAGCACCCCCGGCTGGGGCAGGAGCTTGAACACTGAAGCTTTCTTT
TRBV3-1/TRBV3-2,NA,NA,TRBJ1-3,15,CASSQMGLSGNTIYF,TGTGCCAGCAGCCAAATGGGACTCTCTGGAAACACCATATATTTT
TRBV11-2,NA,NA,TRBJ1-6,14,CASSLGGRRQALHF,TGTGCCAGCAGCTTAGGCGGTAGGAGGCAGGCCCTCCACTTT
TRBV19,NA,once,TRBJ1-1,12,CASRVERAEAFF,TGTGCCAGTAGGGTAGAACGCGCTGAAGCTTTCTTT